This T cell receptor beta chain was sequenced in a study of blood T cell repertoires in COVID-19. Study overall: COVID-19 samples collected from the United States, Italy and Spain covered acute and convalescent phases. PBMCs, B-cell-depleted T cells, or T cells were the source of the cDNA or gDNA that made up the material.

Losses at the gene ends were 10 bases for V and 4 bases for J; bases not matched to a gene: 8. CDR1 is ENHRY, CDR2 SYGVKD, per germline. The CDR3 has 13 residues. Authors' analysis steps: It was from reference gene primer amplification that nucleated cell counts were estimated. TCRdb keeps only in-frame clones here, not all; method: immunoSEQ multiplex PCR. V and J calls and clone size are given by that table; D and trimming were obtained from the DNA. The sample carries about 310,000 clones, roughly 84% recorded once. This receptor was obtained from a man aged 50 to 59 with active or convalescent COVID-19. Sample: peripheral blood. The chain joins TRBV10-3 to TRBJ1-2; 8 bases are shared with TRBD1. The CDR3 DNA sequence: TGTGCCACTCAACAGACAGGGGCCTATGGCTACACCTTC. Amino acid sequence: CATQQTGAYGYTF.